Listed below are T cell receptor beta chains from one sample, sequenced in a study of cytomegalovirus exposure and HLA in healthy donors. TCRdb keeps only in-frame clones here, not all; method: immunoSEQ multiplex PCR. The sample carries some 180,000 clones, roughly 77% recorded once. What was sequenced was PBMCs. The receptors here all came from a woman aged 30 to 39 in good health and CMV-seropositive. The CDR3 runs from the conserved cysteine through the conserved F or W. D genes are given only for firm matches. Not all rows give a size; the values are once, few, many and, for expanded clones, a class.

abundance	d_gene	v_gene	j_gene	CDR3nt	CDR3aa
few	.	TRBV27	TRBJ2-1	TGTGCCAGCAAGCTAGCAGGGGCAGGGGATGAGCAGTTCTTC	CASKLAGAGDEQFF
.	TRBD1	TRBV7-2	TRBJ2-2	TGTGCCAGTAAAACAGGGGTGGCCGGGGAGCTGTTTTTT	CASKTGVAGELFF
.	TRBD1	TRBV4-3	TRBJ2-7	TGCGCCAGCAGCCATAGACAGGGGGGTTCATACGAGCAGTACTTC	CASSHRQGGSYEQYF
.	TRBD1	TRBV10-3	TRBJ1-3	TGTGCCATCAGTGAGGGACAGGGCTCTGGAAACACCATATATTTT	CAISEGQGSGNTIYF
.	.	TRBV6-6	TRBJ1-2	TGTGCCAGCAGACAGGCGGCCGGGTATGGCTACACCTTC	CASRQAAGYGYTF
once	.	TRBV12-5	TRBJ2-1	TGTGCTAGTGGTTACTGGGGGGTATACAATGAGCAGTTCTTC	CASGYWGVYNEQFF
.	TRBD1	TRBV2	TRBJ2-7	TGTGCCAGCAGACGTCCGGGACAGGGCTCCTACGAGCAGTACTTC	CASRRPGQGSYEQYF
.	.	TRBV10-3	TRBJ2-7	TGTGCCGTAGGGTCACAGGGATTCGGGCTCCACGAGCAGTACTTC	CAVGSQGFGLHEQYF
once	TRBD1	TRBV7-2	TRBJ2-7	TGTGCCAGCAGCTTGACAGGGGGGTACGAGCAGTACTTC	CASSLTGGYEQYF
once	TRBD1	TRBV27	TRBJ1-5	TGTGCCAGCAGCCCTGAACAGGGGCGCTACAATCAGCCCCAGCATTTT	CASSPEQGRYNQPQHF
.	.	TRBV5-1	TRBJ2-7	TGCGCCAGCAGCTTGGCGACAGAATACCTCTACGAGCAGTACTTC	CASSLATEYLYEQYF
.	.	TRBV5-1	TRBJ2-4	TGCGCCAGCAAGGAAGGAGGGGACATTCAGTACTTC	CASKEGGDIQYF
few	.	TRBV5-1	TRBJ2-1	TGCGCCAGCAGCTCCGCGAGGGGGGGGAGCTACAATGAGCAGTTCTTC	CASSSARGGSYNEQFF
.	TRBD2	TRBV2	TRBJ2-5	TGTGCCAGCAGTGAGGATCTAGCGGGGGGGAAGACCCAGTACTTC	CASSEDLAGGKTQYF
.	.	TRBV6-5	TRBJ2-7	TGTGCCAGCAGTTACGGGACACAATACGAGCAGTACTTC	CASSYGTQYEQYF
.	.	TRBV7-3	TRBJ1-3	TGTGCCAGCAGCCTTTCAGGGTTTAAAGGAAACACCATATATTTT	CASSLSGFKGNTIYF
.	.	TRBV2	TRBJ1-2	TGTGCCAGCAGCGGGACTGCACGCTATGGCTACACCTTC	CASSGTARYGYTF
.	.	TRBV6-1	TRBJ2-3	TGTGCCAGCAGGGGGACTAGCACAGATACGCAGTATTTT	CASRGTSTDTQYF
.	TRBD2	TRBV4-1	TRBJ2-3	TGCGCCAGCAGCCAACCTCTAGCGGCGGCTAGGGATACGCAGTATTTT	CASSQPLAAARDTQYF
.	.	TRBV19	TRBJ1-4	TGTGCCAGTAGTCCACAGGCAACTAATGAAAAACTGTTTTTT	CASSPQATNEKLFF
.	.	TRBV5-6	TRBJ2-2	TGTGCCAGCAGCCCAAGTCGGAGCCCGAACACCGGGGAGCTGTTTTTT	CASSPSRSPNTGELFF
.	TRBD1	TRBV5-6	TRBJ2-5	TGTGCCAGCAGCTTTCCCTCGGGACAGTCCGAGGAGACCCAGTACTTC	CASSFPSGQSEETQYF
.	TRBD2	TRBV19	TRBJ2-2	TGTGCCAGTAGTATCTTGACTAGCGGGTACACCGGGGAGCTGTTTTTT	CASSILTSGYTGELFF
.	.	TRBV4-3	TRBJ2-3	TGCGCCAGCAGCCACGGGCAGGGTTTTTCAGATACGCAGTATTTT	CASSHGQGFSDTQYF
once	.	TRBV4-2	TRBJ2-3	TGTGCCAGCAGCCCCTCATATCAGGGGCGCGGCACAGATACGCAGTATTTT	CASSPSYQGRGTDTQYF
.	.	TRBV2	TRBJ1-2	TGTGCCAGCCTTTTGGAGACCACCTATGGCTACACCTTC	CASLLETTYGYTF
.	TRBD2	TRBV10-3	TRBJ2-7	TGTGCCATCACGGGGGGAAGGGGTTCGTACGAGCAGTACTTC	CAITGGRGSYEQYF
.	.	TRBV5-6	TRBJ1-5	TGTGCCAGCAGCTGGTGGGGGGGAGATAGCAATCAGCCCCAGCATTTT	CASSWWGGDSNQPQHF
few	TRBD2	TRBV4-3	TRBJ2-2	TGCGCCAGCAGCCAAGATATAGCTAGCGGGGGTTCCGGGGAGCTGTTTTTT	CASSQDIASGGSGELFF
few	.	TRBV5-4	TRBJ2-1	TGTGCCAGCTGGGAGGGGGTGGGTAGGAGCTCCTACAATGAGCAGTTCTTC	CASWEGVGRSSYNEQFF
.	.	TRBV6-5	TRBJ2-7	TGTGCCAGCAGTTACCCGGTTATGGGACATCAGGAGCAGTACTTC	CASSYPVMGHQEQYF
.	TRBD2	TRBV7-2	TRBJ2-7	TGTGCCAGCAGCTTTAGTACGGGGGGTGCCACCTACGAGCAGTACTTC	CASSFSTGGATYEQYF
.	.	TRBV4-1	TRBJ1-2	TGCGCCAGCAGCCAAGTCCCCAATAGTAACTATGGCTACACCTTC	CASSQVPNSNYGYTF
.	TRBD2	TRBV4-1	TRBJ2-5	TGCGCCAGCAGCCAAGATAGGAGAATAGCGGGGGCTCTGGAGACCCAGTACTTC	CASSQDRRIAGALETQYF
.	TRBD1	TRBV28	TRBJ1-1	TGTGCCAGCAGGGACAGGGGCGCTGAAGCTTTCTTT	CASRDRGAEAFF